A selection of T cell receptor beta chains follows, all from one sample in a study of CD8 T cells in ankylosing spondylitis. TCRdb fed the 5' RACE reads into MiXCR, producing one record per CDR3 protein. The data show hundreds of thousands of distinct CDR3 sequences, less than 25% seen once. Sequencing was carried out using blood, either unsorted or a sorted T cell fraction (not recorded which). Source of these receptors: a female donor with ankylosing spondylitis or in good health (not recorded which). CDR3s include the opening cysteine and the closing phenylalanine or tryptophan. A D gene is named only where the DNA matches it firmly. Clone size is stated in some rows and not others, as once, few, many or a class when expanded.

V gene: TRBV28
D gene: .
CDR3 length: 16
J gene: TRBJ1-5
clone size: .
CDR3 DNA: TGTGCCAGCAGTTCCGCCTCGTCAGAGTTCAAACAGCCCCAGCATTTT
CDR3 protein: CASSSASSEFKQPQHF

V gene: TRBV20-1
D gene: .
CDR3 length: 14
J gene: TRBJ2-3
clone size: .
CDR3 DNA: TGCAGTGCAAGGACAGCGCTATTTACAGATACGCAGTATTTT
CDR3 protein: CSARTALFTDTQYF

V gene: TRBV12-3/TRBV12-4
D gene: .
CDR3 length: 13
J gene: TRBJ1-1
clone size: few
CDR3 DNA: TGTGCCAGCAGTTTTCTGCTTAACACTGAAGCTTTCTTT
CDR3 protein: CASSFLLNTEAFF

V gene: TRBV28
D gene: .
CDR3 length: 13
J gene: TRBJ1-6
clone size: .
CDR3 DNA: TGTGCCAGCAGTCCACGCTGGGCTTCACCCCTCCACTTT
CDR3 protein: CASSPRWASPLHF

V gene: TRBV24-1
D gene: .
CDR3 length: 12
J gene: TRBJ2-3
clone size: .
CDR3 DNA: TGTGCCACCAGTCCCCTAGGAGATACGCAGTATTTT
CDR3 protein: CATSPLGDTQYF

V gene: TRBV20-1
D gene: .
CDR3 length: 15
J gene: TRBJ2-2
clone size: .
CDR3 DNA: TGCAGTGCTAGGAGACCGAGCTTTCGGACCGGGGAGCTGTTTTTT
CDR3 protein: CSARRPSFRTGELFF

V gene: TRBV2
D gene: .
CDR3 length: 12
J gene: TRBJ2-2
clone size: few
CDR3 DNA: TGTGCCAGCAAGAGGGAATCCGGGGAGCTGTTTTTT
CDR3 protein: CASKRESGELFF

V gene: TRBV6-5
D gene: .
CDR3 length: 18
J gene: TRBJ2-1
clone size: .
CDR3 DNA: TGTGCCAGCAGTCTACCCCCCACGACAGTCCCTTACTACAATGAGCAGTTCTTC
CDR3 protein: CASSLPPTTVPYYNEQFF

V gene: TRBV20-1
D gene: .
CDR3 length: 14
J gene: TRBJ2-3
clone size: few
CDR3 DNA: TGCAGTGCTAGATCCCAGGGTCCCTCAGATACGCAGTATTTT
CDR3 protein: CSARSQGPSDTQYF

V gene: TRBV6-2/TRBV6-3
D gene: .
CDR3 length: 14
J gene: TRBJ2-2
clone size: few
CDR3 DNA: TGTGCCAGCACGGGCGTAATGAACACCGGGGAGCTGTTTTTT
CDR3 protein: CASTGVMNTGELFF

V gene: TRBV6-1
D gene: .
CDR3 length: 13
J gene: TRBJ2-5
clone size: .
CDR3 DNA: TGTGCCAGCAGCCTCGGGAGAGGGAAGACCCAGTACTTC
CDR3 protein: CASSLGRGKTQYF

V gene: TRBV2
D gene: .
CDR3 length: 14
J gene: TRBJ1-5
clone size: .
CDR3 DNA: TGTGCCAGCAGTCTGAGGGGGGGCTTTCAGCCCCAGCATTTT
CDR3 protein: CASSLRGGFQPQHF

V gene: TRBV27
D gene: TRBD2
CDR3 length: 14
J gene: TRBJ2-1
clone size: many
CDR3 DNA: TGTGCCAGCAGTTTCGGCGGGAGAATCAATGAGCAGTTCTTC
CDR3 protein: CASSFGGRINEQFF

V gene: TRBV5-5
D gene: .
CDR3 length: 14
J gene: TRBJ2-2
clone size: few
CDR3 DNA: TGTGCCAGCAGCTTGGAACCAGGCACCGGGGAGCTGTTTTTT
CDR3 protein: CASSLEPGTGELFF

V gene: TRBV7-8
D gene: .
CDR3 length: 13
J gene: TRBJ1-5
clone size: few
CDR3 DNA: TGTGCCAGCAGCTCCAACAGGGATCAGCCCCAGCATTTT
CDR3 protein: CASSSNRDQPQHF

V gene: TRBV6-5
D gene: .
CDR3 length: 12
J gene: TRBJ2-4
clone size: few
CDR3 DNA: TGTGCCAGCGGTTGGGGTCGGGACATTCAGTACTTC
CDR3 protein: CASGWGRDIQYF

V gene: TRBV10-2
D gene: .
CDR3 length: 13
J gene: TRBJ2-7
clone size: few
CDR3 DNA: TGCGCCAGCAGTGATCGCGTCACCTACGAGCAGTACTTC
CDR3 protein: CASSDRVTYEQYF

V gene: TRBV5-5
D gene: TRBD2
CDR3 length: 14
J gene: TRBJ2-1
clone size: .
CDR3 DNA: TGTGCCAGCAGCTTGGGACTAGCGAAGAATGAGCAGTTCTTC
CDR3 protein: CASSLGLAKNEQFF

V gene: TRBV7-9
D gene: .
CDR3 length: 16
J gene: TRBJ2-3
clone size: many
CDR3 DNA: TGTGCCAGCAGTAGAAGGTGGGACCACAGCACAGATACGCAGTATTTT
CDR3 protein: CASSRRWDHSTDTQYF

V gene: TRBV7-6
D gene: .
CDR3 length: 14
J gene: TRBJ2-5
clone size: .
CDR3 DNA: TGTGCCAGCAGACCCCAGATGGATGGGGAGACCCAGTACTTC
CDR3 protein: CASRPQMDGETQYF

V gene: TRBV20-1
D gene: TRBD2
CDR3 length: 15
J gene: TRBJ2-3
clone size: .
CDR3 DNA: TGCAGTGCTAGTGAGACTAGCCAAGTTCCGCATACGCAGTATTTT
CDR3 protein: CSASETSQVPHTQYF

V gene: TRBV21-1
D gene: .
CDR3 length: 14
J gene: TRBJ2-7
clone size: .
CDR3 DNA: TGTGCCAGCGGCTTCGACAGCCCCTCCTACGAGCAGTACTTC
CDR3 protein: CASGFDSPSYEQYF

V gene: TRBV30
D gene: .
CDR3 length: 11
J gene: TRBJ2-1
clone size: many
CDR3 DNA: TGTGCCTGGAGTGGGGGGACCCATCGGTTCTTC
CDR3 protein: CAWSGGTHRFF

V gene: TRBV27
D gene: .
CDR3 length: 12
J gene: TRBJ2-7
clone size: many
CDR3 DNA: TGTGCCTCTAGGGGCTCCTCCTACGAGCAGTACTTC
CDR3 protein: CASRGSSYEQYF

V gene: TRBV20-1
D gene: .
CDR3 length: 15
J gene: TRBJ2-1
clone size: few
CDR3 DNA: TGCAGTGCTTGTAAAGGGGGGGTTTCCTACAATGAGCAGTTCTTC
CDR3 protein: CSACKGGVSYNEQFF

V gene: TRBV24-1
D gene: .
CDR3 length: 17
J gene: TRBJ2-6
clone size: .
CDR3 DNA: TGTGACACCAGTGATAGGACCGGGCCGTCTGGGGCCAACGTCCTGACTTTC
CDR3 protein: CDTSDRTGPSGANVLTF

V gene: TRBV20-1
D gene: .
CDR3 length: 12
J gene: TRBJ1-1
clone size: .
CDR3 DNA: TGCAGTGCTAGCTCGGGTGACACTGGAGCTTTCTTT
CDR3 protein: CSASSGDTGAFF

V gene: TRBV24-1
D gene: TRBD1
CDR3 length: 16
J gene: TRBJ2-3
clone size: .
CDR3 DNA: TGTGCCACCAGTAACCCTCGAACAGGGGGAACAGATACGCAGTATTTT
CDR3 protein: CATSNPRTGGTDTQYF

V gene: TRBV6-2/TRBV6-3
D gene: TRBD1
CDR3 length: 17
J gene: TRBJ2-1
clone size: few
CDR3 DNA: TGTGCCAGCAGTTACGCCTTCACCGGGACAGGGGGCAATGAGCAGTTCTTC
CDR3 protein: CASSYAFTGTGGNEQFF

V gene: TRBV30
D gene: .
CDR3 length: 11
J gene: TRBJ2-1
clone size: .
CDR3 DNA: TGTGCCTGGAAAGACTCCTGGGAGCAGTTCTTC
CDR3 protein: CAWKDSWEQFF

V gene: TRBV4-2
D gene: .
CDR3 length: 15
J gene: TRBJ1-5
clone size: .
CDR3 DNA: TGTGCCAGCAGCCAAGGACAGTCTAGCAATCAGCCCCAGCATTTT
CDR3 protein: CASSQGQSSNQPQHF

V gene: TRBV12-3/TRBV12-4
D gene: .
CDR3 length: 14
J gene: TRBJ1-1
clone size: few
CDR3 DNA: TGTGCCAGCAGTTTATGGGGCGGTGAGACTGAAGCTTTCTTT
CDR3 protein: CASSLWGGETEAFF

V gene: TRBV10-3
D gene: TRBD1
CDR3 length: 15
J gene: TRBJ2-3
clone size: few
CDR3 DNA: TGTGCCATCAGTGTCCCGACAGGGACCACAGATACGCAGTATTTT
CDR3 protein: CAISVPTGTTDTQYF

V gene: TRBV20-1
D gene: TRBD2
CDR3 length: 14
J gene: TRBJ2-1
clone size: once
CDR3 DNA: TGCAGTGCCGAGAGAAGGACTAGCGGGACCTCAGAGTTCTTC
CDR3 protein: CSAERRTSGTSEFF

V gene: TRBV7-2
D gene: .
CDR3 length: 15
J gene: TRBJ2-1
clone size: few
CDR3 DNA: TGTGCCAGCAGCTTAGAGTGGGCTAGTCGCAATGAGCAGTTCTTC
CDR3 protein: CASSLEWASRNEQFF

V gene: TRBV20-1
D gene: TRBD2
CDR3 length: 14
J gene: TRBJ2-3
clone size: few
CDR3 DNA: TGCAGTGCCACGGGAGGCCAACACACAGATACGCAGTATTTT
CDR3 protein: CSATGGQHTDTQYF

V gene: TRBV7-6
D gene: .
CDR3 length: 15
J gene: TRBJ2-2
clone size: .
CDR3 DNA: TGTGCCAGCAGCCTTGGTACCACGAACACCGGGGAGCTGTTTTTT
CDR3 protein: CASSLGTTNTGELFF

V gene: TRBV6-1
D gene: TRBD2
CDR3 length: 18
J gene: TRBJ2-1
clone size: few
CDR3 DNA: TGTGCCAGCGGAAGGGGACTAGCGGGAACCAGATCCTACAATGAGCAGTTCTTC
CDR3 protein: CASGRGLAGTRSYNEQFF

V gene: TRBV6-4
D gene: .
CDR3 length: 13
J gene: TRBJ1-1
clone size: .
CDR3 DNA: TGTGCCAGCAGTGTGGGTGTTGGTTATGAAGCTTTCTTT
CDR3 protein: CASSVGVGYEAFF

V gene: TRBV29-1
D gene: .
CDR3 length: 13
J gene: TRBJ2-6
clone size: many
CDR3 DNA: TGCAGCGCAGAGAGCTCTGGGGCCAACGTCCTGACTTTC
CDR3 protein: CSAESSGANVLTF

V gene: TRBV2
D gene: .
CDR3 length: 13
J gene: TRBJ1-5
clone size: .
CDR3 DNA: TGTGCCAGCAGTGAGGGAAATTTCCAGCCCCAGCATTTT
CDR3 protein: CASSEGNFQPQHF

V gene: TRBV20-1
D gene: .
CDR3 length: 13
J gene: TRBJ1-5
clone size: .
CDR3 DNA: TGCAGTGCTAGACTCGGTTACAATCAGCCCCAGCATTTT
CDR3 protein: CSARLGYNQPQHF

V gene: TRBV6-7
D gene: TRBD2
CDR3 length: 18
J gene: TRBJ2-1
clone size: .
CDR3 DNA: TGTGCCATCAGTTTAAGGAGTACCGGGACTAGCGGATCCAATGAGCAGTTCTTC
CDR3 protein: CAISLRSTGTSGSNEQFF

V gene: TRBV7-2
D gene: .
CDR3 length: 13
J gene: TRBJ1-2
clone size: many
CDR3 DNA: TGTGCCAGCAGCTTATCGGCGGTCTATGGCTACACCTTC
CDR3 protein: CASSLSAVYGYTF

V gene: TRBV28
D gene: .
CDR3 length: 15
J gene: TRBJ1-5
clone size: .
CDR3 DNA: TGTGCCAGCAGTCCCCTGGACGTCCAAAATCAGCCCCAGCATTTT
CDR3 protein: CASSPLDVQNQPQHF

V gene: TRBV15
D gene: TRBD2
CDR3 length: 16
J gene: TRBJ2-1
clone size: .
CDR3 DNA: TGTGCCACCAGCAGTGGTCGGGCGGGAGGGGTACGGGAGCAGTTCTTC
CDR3 protein: CATSSGRAGGVREQFF

V gene: TRBV6-2/TRBV6-3
D gene: .
CDR3 length: 17
J gene: TRBJ2-2
clone size: few
CDR3 DNA: TGTGCCAGCAGTTACTCCTCAGCAGGGGCTCACACCGGGGAGCTGTTTTTT
CDR3 protein: CASSYSSAGAHTGELFF

V gene: TRBV6-2/TRBV6-3
D gene: .
CDR3 length: 12
J gene: TRBJ1-1
clone size: many
CDR3 DNA: TGTGCCAGCAGCTCACTCGTGGGTGAAGCTTTCTTT
CDR3 protein: CASSSLVGEAFF

V gene: TRBV10-3
D gene: .
CDR3 length: 13
J gene: TRBJ1-2
clone size: .
CDR3 DNA: TGTGCCATCAGTGAGGAACCCCCTTATGGCTACACCTTC
CDR3 protein: CAISEEPPYGYTF

V gene: TRBV12-3/TRBV12-4
D gene: .
CDR3 length: 13
J gene: TRBJ1-1
clone size: few
CDR3 DNA: TGTGCCAGCAGTGGGGGTGTGAACACTGAAGCTTTCTTT
CDR3 protein: CASSGGVNTEAFF

V gene: TRBV4-1
D gene: TRBD2
CDR3 length: 16
J gene: TRBJ2-1
clone size: few
CDR3 DNA: TGCGCCAGCAGCCAAGGTAGCGGGAGGTTTTTCAATGAGCAGTTCTTC
CDR3 protein: CASSQGSGRFFNEQFF

V gene: TRBV9
D gene: .
CDR3 length: 15
J gene: TRBJ2-7
clone size: .
CDR3 DNA: TGTGCCAGCAGCTCTCAGGAGACTCCGCCCTACGAGCAGTACTTC
CDR3 protein: CASSSQETPPYEQYF